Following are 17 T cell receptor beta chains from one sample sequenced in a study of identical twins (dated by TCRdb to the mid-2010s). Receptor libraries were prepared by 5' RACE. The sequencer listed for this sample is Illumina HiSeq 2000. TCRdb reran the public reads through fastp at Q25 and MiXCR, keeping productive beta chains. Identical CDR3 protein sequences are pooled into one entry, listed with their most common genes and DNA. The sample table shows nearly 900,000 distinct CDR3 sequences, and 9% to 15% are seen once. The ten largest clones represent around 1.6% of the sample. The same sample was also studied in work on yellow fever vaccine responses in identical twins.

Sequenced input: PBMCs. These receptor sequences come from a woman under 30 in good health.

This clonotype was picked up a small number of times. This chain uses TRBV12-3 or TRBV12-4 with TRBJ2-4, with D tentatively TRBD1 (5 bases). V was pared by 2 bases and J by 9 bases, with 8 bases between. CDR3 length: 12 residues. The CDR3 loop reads CASSLQGTIQYF. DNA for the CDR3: TGTGCCAGCAGTTTACAGGGAACCATTCAGTACTTC.

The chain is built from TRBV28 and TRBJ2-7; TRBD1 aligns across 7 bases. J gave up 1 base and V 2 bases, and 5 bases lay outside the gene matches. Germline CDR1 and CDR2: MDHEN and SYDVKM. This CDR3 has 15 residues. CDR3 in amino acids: CASSLQWGQSYEQYF. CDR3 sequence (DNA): TGTGCCAGCAGTTTACAGTGGGGACAGTCCTACGAGCAGTACTTC. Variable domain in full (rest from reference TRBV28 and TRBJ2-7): DVKVTQSSRYLVKRTGEKVFLECVQDMDHENMFWYRQDPGLGLRLIYFSYDVKMKEKGDIPEGYSVSREKKERFSLILESASTNQTSMYLCASSLQWGQSYEQYFGPGTRLTVT.

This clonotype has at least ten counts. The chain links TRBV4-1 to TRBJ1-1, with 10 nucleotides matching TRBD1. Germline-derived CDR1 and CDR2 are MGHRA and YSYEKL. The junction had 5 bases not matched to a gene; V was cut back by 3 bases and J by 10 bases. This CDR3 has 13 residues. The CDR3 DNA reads TGCGCCAGCAGCCACCCGGACAGGGGGACAGCTTTCTTT. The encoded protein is CASSHPDRGTAFF.

The CDR3 protein is CASRGGSLSGANVLTF. CDR3 nucleotide sequence: TGTGCCAGCAGGGGGGGCAGCCTCTCTGGGGCCAACGTCCTGACTTTC. The chain recombines TRBV9 with TRBJ2-6; D tentatively reads TRBD1 or TRBD2 (6 bases each). CDR1 and CDR2 from the germline V gene are SGDLS and YYNGEE. The CDR3 has 16 amino acids. The germline V and J ends were trimmed by 5 bases and 0 bases, with 12 bases remaining between them.

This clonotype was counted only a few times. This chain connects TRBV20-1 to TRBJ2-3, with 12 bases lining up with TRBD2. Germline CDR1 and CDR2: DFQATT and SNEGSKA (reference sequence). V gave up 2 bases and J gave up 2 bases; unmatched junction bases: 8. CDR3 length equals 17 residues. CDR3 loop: CSARRLAGDLNTDTQYF. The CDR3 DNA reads TGCAGTGCTAGAAGACTAGCGGGGGATCTTAACACAGATACGCAGTATTTT.

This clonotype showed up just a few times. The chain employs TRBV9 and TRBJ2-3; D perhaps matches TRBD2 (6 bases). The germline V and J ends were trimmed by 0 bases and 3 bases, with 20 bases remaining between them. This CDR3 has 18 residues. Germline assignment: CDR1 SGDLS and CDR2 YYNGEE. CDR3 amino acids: CASSVATGVIRETDTQYF. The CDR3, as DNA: TGTGCCAGCAGCGTAGCGACGGGAGTAATCCGCGAGACAGATACGCAGTATTTT.

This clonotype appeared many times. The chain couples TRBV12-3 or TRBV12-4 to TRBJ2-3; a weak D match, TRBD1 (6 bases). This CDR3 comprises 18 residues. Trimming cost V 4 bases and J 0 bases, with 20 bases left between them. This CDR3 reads CASSSQGRLRTSTDTQYF. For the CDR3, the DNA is TGTGCCAGCAGTTCCCAGGGGCGCCTTCGAACTAGCACAGATACGCAGTATTTT.

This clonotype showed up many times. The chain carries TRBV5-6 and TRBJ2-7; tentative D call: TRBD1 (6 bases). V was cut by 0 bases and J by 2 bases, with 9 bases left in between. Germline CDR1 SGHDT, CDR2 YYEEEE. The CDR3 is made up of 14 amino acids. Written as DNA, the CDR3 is TGTGCCAGCAGCTTGGGCGACAGGACCTACGAGCAGTACTTC. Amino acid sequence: CASSLGDRTYEQYF.

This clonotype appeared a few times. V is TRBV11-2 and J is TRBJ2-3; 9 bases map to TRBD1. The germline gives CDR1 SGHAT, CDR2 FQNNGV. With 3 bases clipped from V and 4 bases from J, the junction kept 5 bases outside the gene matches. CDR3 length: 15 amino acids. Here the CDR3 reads CASSFTGGLADTQYF. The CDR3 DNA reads TGTGCCAGCAGCTTTACAGGGGGCTTGGCAGATACGCAGTATTTT.

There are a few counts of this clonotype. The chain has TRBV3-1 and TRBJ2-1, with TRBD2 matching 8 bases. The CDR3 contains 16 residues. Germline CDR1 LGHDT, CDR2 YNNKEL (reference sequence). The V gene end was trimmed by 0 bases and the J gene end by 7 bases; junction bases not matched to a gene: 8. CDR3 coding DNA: TGTGCCAGCAGCCAAGATCGATCGGGGGGGCAAAATGAGCAGTTCTTC. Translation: CASSQDRSGGQNEQFF.

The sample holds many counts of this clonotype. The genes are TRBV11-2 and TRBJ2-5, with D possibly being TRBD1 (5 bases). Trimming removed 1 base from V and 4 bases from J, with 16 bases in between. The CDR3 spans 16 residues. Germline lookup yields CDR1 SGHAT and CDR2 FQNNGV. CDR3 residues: CASSLALLDRAETQYF. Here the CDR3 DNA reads TGTGCCAGCAGCTTAGCCCTCCTAGACAGAGCAGAGACCCAGTACTTC.

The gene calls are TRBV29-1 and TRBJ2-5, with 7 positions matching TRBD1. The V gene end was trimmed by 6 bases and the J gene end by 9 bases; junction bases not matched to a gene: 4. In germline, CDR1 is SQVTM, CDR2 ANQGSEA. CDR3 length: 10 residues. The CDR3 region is CSVDRAPQYF. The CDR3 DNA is TGCAGCGTAGACAGGGCTCCCCAGTACTTC.

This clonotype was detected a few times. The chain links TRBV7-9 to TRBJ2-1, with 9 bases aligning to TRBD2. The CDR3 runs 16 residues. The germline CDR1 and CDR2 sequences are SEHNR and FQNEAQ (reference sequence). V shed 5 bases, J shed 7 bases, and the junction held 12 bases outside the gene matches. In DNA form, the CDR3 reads TGTGCCAGCAGCCCCCCGGTGCGGGGGGGCATAAATGAGCAGTTCTTC. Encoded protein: CASSPPVRGGINEQFF.

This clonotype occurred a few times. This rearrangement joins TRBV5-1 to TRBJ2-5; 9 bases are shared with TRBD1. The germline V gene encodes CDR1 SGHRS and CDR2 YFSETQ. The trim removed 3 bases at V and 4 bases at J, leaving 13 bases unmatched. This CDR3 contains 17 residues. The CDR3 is CASSSAGTGFVGETQYF. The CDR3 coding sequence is TGCGCCAGCAGCTCAGCCGGGACAGGGTTCGTTGGAGAGACCCAGTACTTC. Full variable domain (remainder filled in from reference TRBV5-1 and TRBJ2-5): KAGVTQTPRYLIKTRGQQVTLSCSPISGHRSVSWYQQTPGQGLQFLFEYFSETQRNKGNFPGRFSGRQFSNSRSEMNVSTLELGDSALYLCASSSAGTGFVGETQYFGPGTRLLVL.

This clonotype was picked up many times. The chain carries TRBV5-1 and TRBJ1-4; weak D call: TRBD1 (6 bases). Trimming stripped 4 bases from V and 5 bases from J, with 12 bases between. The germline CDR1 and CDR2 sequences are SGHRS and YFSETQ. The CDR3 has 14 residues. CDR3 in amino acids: CASSLRDNNEKLFF. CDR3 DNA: TGCGCCAGCAGCCTCCGGGACAACAATGAAAAACTGTTTTTT.

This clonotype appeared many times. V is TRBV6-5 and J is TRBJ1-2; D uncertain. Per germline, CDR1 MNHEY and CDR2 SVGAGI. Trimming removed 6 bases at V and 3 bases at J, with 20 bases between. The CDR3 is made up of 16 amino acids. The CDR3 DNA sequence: TGTGCCAGCAGCTCTCGACTCAGAAACCAGCACTATGGCTACACCTTC. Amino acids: CASSSRLRNQHYGYTF.

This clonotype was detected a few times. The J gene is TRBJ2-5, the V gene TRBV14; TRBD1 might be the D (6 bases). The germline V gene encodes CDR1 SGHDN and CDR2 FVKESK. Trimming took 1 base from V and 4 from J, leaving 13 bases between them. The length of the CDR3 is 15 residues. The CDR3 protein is CASSQVGTKTETQYF. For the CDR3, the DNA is TGTGCCAGCAGCCAAGTCGGGACAAAAACAGAGACCCAGTACTTC.